Sequencing of this T cell receptor beta chain was carried out in a study of T cells in Graves' hyperthyroidism and ophthalmopathy. Broader study findings: Onset of ophthalmopathy came a median around 7.1 months after the model predicted it.

This CDR3 spans 15 amino acids. V gave up 3 bases and J gave up 2 bases; unmatched junction bases: 4. Patients with uncontrolled infections, other autoimmune diseases, pregnancy or lactation were excluded. Concerning this clonotype: Its target is not known.

RNA transcripts gave rise to amplified TCR beta CDR3 regions. HTBI primers were employed in a first-round RT-PCR of the TCR CDR3. Via MiXCR, TCRdb re-called the multiplex PCR reads, giving one row per CDR3 protein. In the table there are 650,000 to 750,000 distinct CDR3 sequences, 12% to 15% of which are singletons. Sequencing was performed on blood. The V and J genes are TRBV12-3 or TRBV12-4 and TRBJ2-3; 8 bases line up with TRBD1. This clonotype was obtained from a woman under 30 with Graves' hyperthyroidism. The CDR3 coding sequence is TGTGCCAGCAGTTTCGGGACAGGCGACACAGATACGCAGTATTTT. Translated, it gives CASSFGTGDTDTQYF.